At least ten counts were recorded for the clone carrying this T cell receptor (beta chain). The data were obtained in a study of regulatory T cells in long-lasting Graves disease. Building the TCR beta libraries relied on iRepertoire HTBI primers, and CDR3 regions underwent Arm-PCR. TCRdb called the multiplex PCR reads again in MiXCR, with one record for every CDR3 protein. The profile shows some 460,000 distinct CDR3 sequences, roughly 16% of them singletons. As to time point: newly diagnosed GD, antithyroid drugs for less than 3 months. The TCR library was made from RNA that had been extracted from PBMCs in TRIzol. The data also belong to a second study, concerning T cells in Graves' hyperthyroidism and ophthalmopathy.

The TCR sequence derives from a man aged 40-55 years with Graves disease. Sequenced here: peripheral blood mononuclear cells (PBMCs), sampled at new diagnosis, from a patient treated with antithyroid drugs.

The CDR3 region is CASRVGGATENTEAFF. The CDR3 nucleotides are TGTGCCAGCAGGGTCGGGGGGGCAACAGAGAACACTGAAGCTTTCTTT. The V call is TRBV28, the J call TRBJ1-1, with a weak D call TRBD1 (6 bases). Trimming took off 6 bases at V and 1 base at J, with 18 bases between the two ends. This CDR3 region has 16 residues. The germline gives CDR1 MDHEN, CDR2 SYDVKM.